This passage covers 8 T cell receptor beta chains from one sample sequenced in a study of beta chain features in type 1 diabetes. Study-wide results and caveats: People with Type 1 diabetes carried modestly yet significantly shorter TCRB CDR3s in all four CD4+ subsets.

Their antigens are not known. Sequenced material consisted of expressed TCRB transcripts (all of the isolated RNA was reverse transcribed). The table came from immunoSEQ multiplex PCR; TCRdb's copy has only in-frame clones and leaves some out. The profile shows about 160,000 clones, 10% to 13% of them singletons. The sample consisted of central memory CD4+ T cells from blood. The receptors here all came from a man aged 30 to 39 with type 1 diabetes.

The genes are TRBV4-2 and TRBJ2-3, with 9 bases that match TRBD2. Germline loops: CDR1 LGHNA, CDR2 YNFKEQ. J gave up 1 base and V 1 base, and 6 bases lay outside the gene matches. The length of the CDR3 is 17 residues. The DNA for the CDR3 is TGTGCCAGCAGCCAAGTTTCGAGCGGGAGGCGCACAGATACGCAGTATTTT. Translating it yields CASSQVSSGRRTDTQYF.

The V gene is TRBV7-3, the J gene TRBJ2-2; 9 nucleotides line up with TRBD2. Germline V gives CDR1 SGHTA, CDR2 FQGTGA. V lost 5 bases to trimming and J lost 6 bases; unmatched junction nucleotides: 7. The CDR3 has 15 amino acids. The CDR3 nucleotides are TGTGCCAGCAGCACGGGACTAGCTCGGCCCGGGGAGCTGTTTTTT. Its translation is CASSTGLARPGELFF.

This clone was seen a handful of times. The V and J genes are TRBV28 and TRBJ1-2; D ambiguous. Trimming pared 6 bases from V and 4 bases from J, leaving 15 bases between. The CDR3 loop spans 14 amino acids. The germline CDR1 and CDR2 sequences are MDHEN and SYDVKM. The CDR3 spells CASSREAELYGYTF. For the CDR3, the DNA is TGTGCCAGCAGCCGGGAAGCAGAGCTCTATGGCTACACCTTC.

The sample holds a few counts of this clone. The J gene is TRBJ2-7, the V gene TRBV6-1; TRBD2 might be the D (6 bases). This CDR3 spans 10 amino acids. Trimming shortened V by 8 bases and J by 7 bases, and 9 bases separated the two germline ends. Germline lookup yields CDR1 MNHNS and CDR2 SASEGT. CDR3 sequence reads: CASGGTEQYF. As DNA, the CDR3 is TGTGCCAGCGGCGGGACGGAGCAGTACTTC.

This clone turned up a few times. This chain's CDR3 is CASSEQGLTGELFF. The DNA for the CDR3 is TGTGCCAGCAGTGAACAGGGGCTCACCGGGGAGCTGTTTTTT. The rearrangement uses TRBV6-1 and TRBJ2-2, with a possible D match to TRBD1 (6 bases). This CDR3 is 14 amino acids long. V dropped 2 bases and J dropped 4 bases, with 8 bases sitting between them. Germline V gene data show CDR1 as MNHNS and CDR2 as SASEGT.

The rearrangement uses TRBV28 and TRBJ2-5, with 11 bases aligning to TRBD2. V shed 6 bases and J 5 bases; nucleotides not matched to a gene: 8. Germline V lookup: CDR1 MDHEN, CDR2 SYDVKM. CDR3 length equals 15 residues. The CDR3 DNA reads as TGTGCCAGCAGCTTTTGGGCTAGCGGGAGGGAGACCCAGTACTTC. This sequence encodes CASSFWASGRETQYF.

The sample holds a few counts of this clone. The genes are TRBV11-2 and TRBJ2-3; D is undetermined. V lost 3 bases and J 1 base, leaving 8 bases between the germline ends. CDR1 is SGHAT, CDR2 FQNNGV, per germline. This CDR3 has 14 residues. The CDR3 DNA reads as TGTGCCAGCAGCTTTTACCAGGGCACAGATACGCAGTATTTT. Translated: CASSFYQGTDTQYF.

The genes are TRBV6-4 and TRBJ2-1, with 11 bases that match TRBD2. Trimming at V came to 5 bases and at J to 6 bases, leaving 6 bases not matched to a gene. The CDR3 has 15 residues. Germline V CDR1 and CDR2: MRHNA, SNTAGT. CDR3 in amino acids: CASSKLAGDSNEQFF. In nucleotides, the CDR3 is TGTGCCAGCAGTAAACTAGCGGGAGATTCCAATGAGCAGTTCTTC.